This TCR beta chain was sequenced for a study of shared clonotypes between healthy human individuals. The CDR3 consists of 17 residues. CDR1 SEHNR and CDR2 FQNEAQ come from the germline V gene (reference sequence). V shed 2 bases and J 2 bases; nucleotides not matched to a gene: 4. Here immunoSEQ multiplex PCR was the method, and the copy in TCRdb shows in-frame clones only, minus some. The data hold over a million clones, with 75% to 85% observed a single time. The chain couples TRBV7-9 to TRBJ2-2, with 11 bases identical to TRBD2. Sequenced material: memory CD4+ T cells from PBMCs. Regarding subset: CD45RA-negative fraction. This clonotype was sampled from a man in his late teens or twenties in good health. Some clones in this sample may be carry-over from other donors' samples. CDR3 bases: TGTGCCAGCAGCTTACGACTAGCGGGACCTAACACCGGGGAGCTGTTTTTT. It translates to CASSLRLAGPNTGELFF. Full variable domain (outside the CDR3, taken from reference TRBV7-9 and TRBJ2-2): DTGVSQNPRHKITKRGQNVTFRCDPISEHNRLYWYRQTLGQGPEFLTYFQNEAQLEKSRLLSDRFSAERPKGSFSTLEIQRTEQGDSAMYLCASSLRLAGPNTGELFFGEGSRLTVL.